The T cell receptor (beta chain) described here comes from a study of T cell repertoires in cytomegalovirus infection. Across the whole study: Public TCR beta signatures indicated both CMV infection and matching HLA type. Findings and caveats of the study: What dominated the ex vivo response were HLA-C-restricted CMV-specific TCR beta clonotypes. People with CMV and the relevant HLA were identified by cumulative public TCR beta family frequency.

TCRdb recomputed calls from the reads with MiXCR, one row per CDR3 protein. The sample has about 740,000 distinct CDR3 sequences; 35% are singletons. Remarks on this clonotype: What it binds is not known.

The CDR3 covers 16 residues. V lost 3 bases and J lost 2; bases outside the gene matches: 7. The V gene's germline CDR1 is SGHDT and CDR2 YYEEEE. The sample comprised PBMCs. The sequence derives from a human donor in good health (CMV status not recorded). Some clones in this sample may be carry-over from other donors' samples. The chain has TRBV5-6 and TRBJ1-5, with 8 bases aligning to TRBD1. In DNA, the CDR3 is TGTGCCAGCAGCTCTTGGACGGGACAGGGCAATCAGCCCCAGCATTTT. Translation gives CASSSWTGQGNQPQHF.